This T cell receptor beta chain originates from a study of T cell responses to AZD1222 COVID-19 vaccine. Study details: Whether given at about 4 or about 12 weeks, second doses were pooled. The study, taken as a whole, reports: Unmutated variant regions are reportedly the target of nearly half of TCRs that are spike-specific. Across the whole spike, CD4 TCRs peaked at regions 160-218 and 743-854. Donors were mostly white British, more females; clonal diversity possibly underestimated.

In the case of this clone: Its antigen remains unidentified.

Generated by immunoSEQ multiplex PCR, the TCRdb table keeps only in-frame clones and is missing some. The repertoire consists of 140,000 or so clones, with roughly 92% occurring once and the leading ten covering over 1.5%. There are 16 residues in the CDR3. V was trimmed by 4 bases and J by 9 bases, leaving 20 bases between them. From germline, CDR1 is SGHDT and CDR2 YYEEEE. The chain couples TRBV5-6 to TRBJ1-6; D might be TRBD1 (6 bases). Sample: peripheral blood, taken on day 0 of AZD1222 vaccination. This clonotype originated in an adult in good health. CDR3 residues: CASSLGQFLPSSPLHF. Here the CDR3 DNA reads TGTGCCAGCAGCCTTGGACAGTTCCTCCCCTCTTCACCCCTCCACTTT. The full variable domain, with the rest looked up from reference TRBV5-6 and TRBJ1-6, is DAGVTQSPTHLIKTRGQQVTLRCSPKSGHDTVSWYQQALGQGPQFIFQYYEEEERQRGNFPDRFSGHQFPNYSSELNVNALLLGDSALYLCASSLGQFLPSSPLHFGNGTRLTVT.